This passage covers 12 T cell receptor beta chains from one sample sequenced in a study of Ad26.COV2.S vaccination and SARS-CoV-2 variants. Data came from immunoSEQ multiplex PCR; TCRdb stores just in-frame clones and leaves some out. This table holds approximately 410,000 clones, roughly 90% found once. The treatment denotes: approximately 18 received Ad26.COV2.S at low or high dose, single or two shots; about 5 received placebo; per-sample allocation not given. Collection of samples fell on day 63 after the first vaccine or placebo injection. The sequencing used peripheral blood, collected in a trial of Ad26.COV2.S vaccine versus placebo. The receptors shown here come from a person between 18 and 65 years old who received the Ad26.COV2.S COVID-19 vaccine or a placebo.

This clone appeared a single time. The CDR3 region is CASSFLPDRSEAFF. The CDR3, as DNA: TGTGCCAGCAGCTTTCTCCCAGACAGGTCTGAAGCTTTCTTT. The V call is TRBV7-2, the J call TRBJ1-1; TRBD1 might be the D (6 bases). Germline V gene sequence: CDR1 SGHTA, CDR2 FQGNSA. This CDR3 has 14 amino acids. Deletions cut 3 bases from V and 6 bases from J, with 14 bases between.

The rearrangement uses TRBV10-3 and TRBJ1-6; 7 bases map to TRBD1. The CDR3 length is 16 residues. Per the germline V gene, CDR1 is ENHRY and CDR2 is SYGVKD. The V gene end was trimmed by 4 bases and the J gene end by 7 bases; junction bases not matched to a gene: 10. The CDR3 DNA sequence: TGTGCCATCAGTGGTGGACAGGTCGTCGGCAATTCACCCCTCCACTTT. The encoded protein is CAISGGQVVGNSPLHF.

CDR3 coding DNA: TGTGCCAGCAGCCAAGGAGGGGCAGGGGAAGATGAAAAACTGTTTTTT. This codes for CASSQGGAGEDEKLFF. The rearrangement links TRBV3-1 (or the pseudogene TRBV3-2) to TRBJ1-4, with D possibly TRBD1 on 6 matching bases. V was clipped by 1 base and J by 6 bases, with 15 bases between them. Germline V gene sequence: CDR1 LGHDT, CDR2 YNNKEL (reference sequence). This CDR3 contains 16 residues.

This clone was seen once. The genes are TRBV18 and TRBJ1-1; D is uncertain. Trimming left V 4 bases short and J 4 bases short, with 7 bases between. The CDR3 extends over 12 amino acids. The germline V gene encodes CDR1 KGHSH and CDR2 LQKENI. CDR3 DNA: TGTGCCAGCTCACACCGGGCCACTGAAGCTTTCTTT. This translates into CASSHRATEAFF.

This clone was found once. The same CDR3 is also encoded by other DNA sequences in this sample. The chain combines TRBV7-2 with TRBJ1-6; unclear D gene. The CDR3 has 12 residues. Trimming shortened V by 5 bases and J by 6 bases, and 5 bases separated the two germline ends. Germline V CDR1 and CDR2: SGHTA, FQGNSA. Here the CDR3 DNA reads TGTGCCAGCAGCCCTAGTAATTCACCCCTCCACTTT. This codes for CASSPSNSPLHF.

Turning to this clone: This clone may be a read error of a much larger clone one base away. The rearrangement joins TRBV6-5 to TRBJ1-1, with D possibly matching TRBD1 (5 bases). The V end lost 2 bases, the J end lost 1 base, and 5 bases lay between the germline ends. Germline V CDR1 and CDR2: MNHEY, SVGAGI. The CDR3 contains 13 residues. CDR3: CASSYGGNTEAFF. Written as DNA, the CDR3 is TGTGCCAGCAGTTACGGGGGGAACACTGAAGCTTTCTTT.

The chain couples TRBV27 to TRBJ2-7, with D perhaps TRBD1 (5 bases). The V and J ends lost 3 bases and 3 bases respectively, with 12 bases between them. CDR1 and CDR2 from the germline V gene are MNHEY and SMNVEV (reference sequence). CDR3 length: 14 amino acids. The CDR3 DNA sequence: TGTGCCAGCAGTTTCGGGCAGGGTTTCTACGAGCAGTACTTC. Protein product: CASSFGQGFYEQYF.

This chain joins TRBV9 and TRBJ1-3; 7 positions agree with TRBD1. Trimming cost V 1 base and J 0 bases; bases outside gene matches: 7. Germline lookup yields CDR1 SGDLS and CDR2 YYNGEE. This CDR3 has 17 residues. CDR3 nucleotide sequence: TGTGCCAGCAGCGTAAGTAGGGACAGTCACTCTGGAAACACCATATATTTT. Translating gives CASSVSRDSHSGNTIYF.

The CDR3: CASSPWIGIAEAFF. In DNA, the CDR3 is TGCGCCAGCAGCCCCTGGATTGGGATCGCTGAAGCTTTCTTT. The chain links TRBV4-3 to TRBJ1-1; D is undetermined. This CDR3 contains 14 residues. Per the germline V gene, CDR1 is LGHNA and CDR2 is YSLEER. Trimming removed 4 bases from V and 6 bases from J, with 15 bases in between.

The CDR3 here is CASSPAGSNQPQHF. Here the CDR3 DNA reads TGTGCCAGCAGTCCGGCCGGGAGCAATCAGCCCCAGCATTTT. The genes are TRBV11-2 and TRBJ1-5; D gene unclear. V lost 6 bases to trimming and J lost 1 base, with 10 bases between them. CDR1 and CDR2 (germline): SGHAT, FQNNGV. The CDR3 sequence is 14 residues long.

This sequence joins TRBV5-1 and TRBJ2-2, with 9 bases fitting TRBD1. The CDR3 loop spans 15 amino acids. Germline loops: CDR1 SGHRS, CDR2 YFSETQ. J gave up 5 bases and V 0 bases, and 2 bases lay outside the gene matches. This CDR3 reads CASSLEQGATGELFF. The CDR3 coding sequence is TGCGCCAGCAGCTTGGAACAGGGGGCTACCGGGGAGCTGTTTTTT.

The chain combines TRBV5-6 with TRBJ1-2, with TRBD1 identical over 9 bases. This CDR3 has 14 residues. V gave up 4 bases and J gave up 8 bases; unmatched junction bases: 9. Germline V gene sequence: CDR1 SGHDT, CDR2 YYEEEE. CDR3 bases: TGTGCCAGCAGCCAGGACAGGGGATCCTACGGCTACACCTTC. Its protein product is CASSQDRGSYGYTF.